The clone carrying this T cell receptor beta chain came up once. Its cognate antigen is unknown. The data were obtained in a study of cytomegalovirus exposure and HLA in healthy donors. Study-wide background: In a later analysis, it was reported that the 120 validation repertoires had been produced on the same platform as the 666 repertoires belonging to the first cohort. Study outcomes and limitations: Among TCR beta chains, those listed as cytomegalovirus-associated numbered fewer than 200. In vitro experiments confirmed that three CMV-associated chains were specific for CMV antigens.

The V and J ends lost 5 bases and 9 bases, in that order; junction bases with no gene match: 6. This CDR3 spans 14 amino acids. Germline V gene data show CDR1 as SEHNR and CDR2 as FQNEAQ (reference sequence). TCRdb's table, derived via immunoSEQ multiplex PCR, lists solely in-frame clones and lacks some. Among some 170,000 clones listed, more than 75% were seen once. This TCR derives from a man younger than 35 in good health and CMV-seropositive. The gene calls are TRBV7-9 and TRBJ2-1, with 11 bases matching TRBD2. Sequenced sample: PBMCs. The CDR3: CASSNSGGAREQFF. DNA of the CDR3: TGTGCCAGCAGCAATAGCGGGGGGGCCCGTGAGCAGTTCTTC.